One and the same sample provided the 14 T cell receptor beta chains below, sequenced in a study of blood T cells in healthy people across ages. It was with a sample-barcoded 5' primer and a J-beta primer mix that a second PCR of roughly 7 to 12 cycles was run. TCRdb redid the calling of the 5' RACE reads with MiXCR, one entry per CDR3 protein. Of about 780,000 distinct CDR3 sequences listed, 35% to 50% are singletons. The sequencing sample was made of blood. The source of these receptors is an elderly man in good health.

The CDR3 spells CASSQGASSGTDTQYF. The DNA of the CDR3 is TGTGCCAGCAGCCAAGGAGCATCCTCCGGCACAGATACGCAGTATTTT. The chain joins TRBV3-1 to TRBJ2-3; D is unresolved. The CDR3 totals 16 residues. Per germline, CDR1 LGHDT and CDR2 YNNKEL (reference sequence). Trimming removed 1 base at V and 1 base at J, with 12 bases between.

The chain carries TRBV7-2 and TRBJ2-7; 14 nucleotides align to TRBD2. The J call may be in error: the DNA end matches TRBJ2-5 better. The germline CDR1 and CDR2 sequences are SGHTA and FQGNSA. The CDR3 runs to 15 residues. The CDR3 reads CASSTHGTSGRTQYF. For the CDR3, the DNA is TGTGCCAGCAGTACTCACGGGACTAGCGGGAGGACCCAGTACTTC.

A few counts support this clonotype. The chain uses TRBV29-1 and TRBJ1-2; D is unresolved. Germline V gene lookup returns CDR1 SQVTM and CDR2 ANQGSEA. This CDR3 contains 10 residues. The V end lost 4 bases, the J end lost 6 bases, and 6 bases lay between the germline ends. For the CDR3, the DNA is TGCAGCGTTGCTGGTGATGGCTACACCTTC. It yields the protein CSVAGDGYTF.

This clonotype was recorded at least ten times. This chain links TRBV24-1 with TRBJ1-5; a possible D gene is TRBD1 (5 bases). The V end was cut by 2 bases, the J end by 7 bases, with 14 bases between. This CDR3 region has 15 residues. From germline, CDR1 is KGHDR and CDR2 SFDVKD. The CDR3 loop is CATSDSDGGGQPQHF. The CDR3 DNA reads TGTGCCACCAGTGATTCGGACGGGGGGGGGCAGCCCCAGCATTTT.

In this sample, this clonotype turned up a few times. This chain uses TRBV30 with TRBJ2-7; D gene ambiguous. The CDR3 covers 14 residues. V lost 0 bases, J lost 2 bases, and 11 bases lay in between. Germline V gene sequence: CDR1 GTSNPN, CDR2 SVGIG (reference sequence). The CDR3, as DNA: TGTGCCTGGAGTGTACCTGGCCGACCCTACGAGCAGTACTTC. As protein: CAWSVPGRPYEQYF.

V and J are TRBV29-1 and TRBJ2-5; 8 bases match TRBD2. The CDR3 totals 13 residues. The junction had 8 bases not matched to a gene; V was cut back by 8 bases and J by 3 bases. Germline V gives CDR1 SQVTM, CDR2 ANQGSEA. The CDR3 DNA sequence: TGCAGCTGGCGCACTAGCGGAGAAGAGACCCAGTACTTC. Translating gives CSWRTSGEETQYF.

The chain recombines TRBV4-3 with TRBJ2-5, with TRBD2 identical over 12 bases. This CDR3 is 15 amino acids long. Germline V lookup: CDR1 LGHNA, CDR2 YSLEER. Trimming took 2 bases from V and 11 from J; bases not matched to a gene: 9. The CDR3 loop is CASSQLAGGPGEQYF. CDR3 sequence (DNA): TGCGCCAGCAGCCAACTAGCGGGAGGGCCAGGTGAGCAGTACTTC.

V is TRBV28 and J is TRBJ2-7; TRBD2 agrees at 11 bases. The J segment lost 7 bases and the V segment lost 7 bases, leaving 24 bases of the junction unmatched. Germline V gene sequence: CDR1 MDHEN, CDR2 SYDVKM. This CDR3 spans 19 amino acids. CDR3 sequence reads: CASTIRASGGISSYNEQYF. For the CDR3, the DNA is TGTGCCAGCACCATAAGGGCTAGCGGGGGGATTAGCTCCTACAATGAGCAGTACTTC.

The V gene is TRBV28, the J gene TRBJ1-2; possible D gene TRBD1, 6 bases. Trimming removed 5 bases from V and 8 bases from J, with 18 bases in between. Germline V gene data show CDR1 as MDHEN and CDR2 as SYDVKM. This CDR3 spans 14 amino acids. CDR3 loop: CASSLLDGQGGYTF. The CDR3 DNA sequence: TGTGCCAGCAGTCTCCTAGACGGGCAGGGGGGCTACACCTTC.

V gene TRBV28 combines with J gene TRBJ2-1, with unresolved D. The CDR3 totals 11 residues. The germline V gene has CDR1 MDHEN and CDR2 SYDVKM. V was cut by 6 bases and J by 9 bases, with 9 bases left in between. For the CDR3, the DNA is TGTGCCAGCAGCCCCCACATTGAGCAGTTCTTC. The encoded protein is CASSPHIEQFF.

V usage is TRBV6-1 and J usage is TRBJ2-5, with D uncertain. Trimming pared 6 bases from V and 3 bases from J, leaving 17 bases between. Germline V gene data show CDR1 as MNHNS and CDR2 as SASEGT. CDR3 length: 15 amino acids. The CDR3 DNA is TGTGCCAGCAGCTCGGTGGGAAACGTTGAAGAGACCCAGTACTTC. This codes for CASSSVGNVEETQYF.

This clonotype was counted only a few times. The chain uses TRBV7-2 and TRBJ2-7; 9 nucleotides line up with TRBD2. CDR3 size: 16 residues. Germline V gene lookup returns CDR1 SGHTA and CDR2 FQGNSA. Germline trimming cut 5 bases from V and 3 bases from J; bases unmatched to any gene: 11. The CDR3 region is CASSLTRTSVNYEQYF. CDR3 coding DNA: TGTGCCAGCAGCCTTACGCGGACTAGCGTCAACTACGAGCAGTACTTC.

The V call is TRBV11-3, the J call TRBJ2-4; D possibly corresponds to TRBD1 (6 bases). The J call may be in error: the DNA end matches TRBJ2-7 better. The CDR3 spans 15 residues. Germline V lookup: CDR1 SGHNT, CDR2 YENEEA. CDR3 DNA sequence: TGTGCCAGCAGCTTATGGGGGCAGCCTGAATACGAGCAGTACTTC. Translation: CASSLWGQPEYEQYF.

This clonotype came up once. The chain is built from TRBV11-2 and TRBJ2-2; D is unclear. The CDR3 runs to 13 residues. Germline CDR1 reads SGHAT; CDR2 reads FQNNGV. Trimming took 7 bases from V and 2 from J, leaving 8 bases between them. CDR3 sequence (DNA): TGTGCCAGCATCCAAACTAACACCGGGGAGCTGTTTTTT. It yields the protein CASIQTNTGELFF.